Described below is a single TCR beta chain sequence and its context. What it binds is unknown. Cells were CD45RO-negative CD62L-positive naive CD4 T cells sorted from PBMCs. Sequencing was performed with immunoSEQ multiplex PCR; in TCRdb, only in-frame clones are kept and a portion is missing. The table lists tens of thousands of clones, just under 95% of them singletons. This entry is derived from a study of human versus mouse CDR3 diversity and MHC coevolution. Study in general: Reportedly, immunoSEQ detects one in 200,000 T cells with minimized PCR bias. Valid reads per sample ranged from about 0.6 x 10^7 to 1.7 x 10^7. General observations from the study: Human CDR3s averaged more deletions and insertions than mouse CDR3s.

This clonotype was sampled from a person in their sixties or seventies in good health. The sequenced material came from naive CD4+ T cells from blood. This sample's subset: CD45RO-negative CD62L-positive naive CD4 T cells.

The DNA of the CDR3 is TGCGCCAGCAGCCAAGAAAACGGGTGGACTGAAGCTTTCTTT. Translating gives CASSQENGWTEAFF. This sequence joins TRBV4-1 and TRBJ1-1; D unclear. The CDR3 covers 14 residues. Germline CDR1 is MGHRA and CDR2 is YSYEKL. Trimming left V 0 bases short and J 5 bases short, with 10 bases between.